This is a list of T cell receptor beta chains from one sample in a study of T cell responses to AZD1222 COVID-19 vaccine. Some clones are missing from TCRdb's copy, which holds only in-frame ones; the method was immunoSEQ multiplex PCR. This table holds fewer than 250,000 clones, just over 90% found once. This specimen consisted of peripheral blood, obtained on day 0 of MenACWY control vaccination. The receptors were sampled from an adult in good health. Both conserved end residues are part of each CDR3. Fields, in order: CDR3 length, J gene, V gene, CDR3 protein.

CDR3 length: 13
J gene: TRBJ2-3
V gene: TRBV29-1
CDR3 protein: CSCSALPTDTQYF

CDR3 length: 14
J gene: TRBJ1-1
V gene: TRBV19
CDR3 protein: CASSEDRGGTEAFF

CDR3 length: 13
J gene: TRBJ1-2
V gene: TRBV9
CDR3 protein: CASSVDRHRGYTF

CDR3 length: 18
J gene: TRBJ1-1
V gene: TRBV4-1
CDR3 protein: CASSHRVQGKDMNTEAFF

CDR3 length: 16
J gene: TRBJ1-3
V gene: TRBV6-5
CDR3 protein: CASSSLQGIRRNTIYF

CDR3 length: 14
J gene: TRBJ1-2
V gene: TRBV6-5
CDR3 protein: CASSGANRGYGYTF

CDR3 length: 14
J gene: TRBJ1-6
V gene: TRBV6-6
CDR3 protein: CASKVGQGISPLHF

CDR3 length: 10
J gene: TRBJ1-1
V gene: TRBV12-5
CDR3 protein: CASGLEGAFF

CDR3 length: 13
J gene: TRBJ2-1
V gene: TRBV10-3
CDR3 protein: CAINWGPNNEQFF

CDR3 length: 15
J gene: TRBJ1-5
V gene: TRBV6-5
CDR3 protein: CASSTHRGSNQPQHF

CDR3 length: 15
J gene: TRBJ1-3
V gene: TRBV4-1
CDR3 protein: CASSQVGAQGNTIYF

CDR3 length: 15
J gene: TRBJ2-1
V gene: TRBV15
CDR3 protein: CATSISGGGFDEQFF

CDR3 length: 15
J gene: TRBJ2-7
V gene: TRBV4-1
CDR3 protein: CASSQEGGIPYEQYF

CDR3 length: 13
J gene: TRBJ2-7
V gene: TRBV7-2
CDR3 protein: CASSLPGGAEQYF

CDR3 length: 14
J gene: TRBJ2-7
V gene: TRBV18
CDR3 protein: CASSPRDISYEQYF

CDR3 length: 17
J gene: TRBJ1-6
V gene: TRBV6-1
CDR3 protein: CASSEMVGSSSDSPLHF